Listed below are T cell receptor beta chains from one sample, sequenced in a study of regulatory T cells in long-lasting Graves disease. TCRdb reprocessed the multiplex PCR reads via MiXCR and lists one record per CDR3 protein. This sample has over 350,000 distinct CDR3 sequences, with around 21% found just once. The sample consisted of peripheral blood mononuclear cells (PBMCs), taken when the disease was refractory, from a patient treated with antithyroid drugs. The origin of the receptors is a female donor with Graves disease. Both conserved end residues are part of each CDR3. A D gene is named only where the DNA matches it firmly.

D	V	J	CDR3
NA	TRBV7-2	TRBJ1-1	CASSLLSTSQLGEAFF
NA	TRBV5-1	TRBJ1-1	CASSLGVDSEAFF
NA	TRBV3-1	TRBJ2-7	CASSQGWSLGGNNEQYF
NA	TRBV19	TRBJ2-4	CASSEWEEGKNIQYF
NA	TRBV20-1	TRBJ2-7	CSASPSLSSYEQYF
NA	TRBV5-1	TRBJ2-7	CASSFLAGQTHEQYF
TRBD1	TRBV15	TRBJ2-5	CATSRGGTGRETQYF
NA	TRBV7-2	TRBJ1-2	CASRGLGNYGYTF
TRBD1	TRBV9	TRBJ1-5	CASSQQGQGFEPQHF
NA	TRBV28	TRBJ1-5	CASSLRGPSDQPQHF
TRBD2	TRBV29-1	TRBJ2-2	CSVGTSGYTGELFF
NA	TRBV12-3/TRBV12-4	TRBJ1-5	CASSLALNQPQHF
NA	TRBV28	TRBJ2-5	CASTPARWEETQYF
NA	TRBV6-1	TRBJ1-5	CASSVFYEQYFGPGNQPQHF
NA	TRBV24-1	TRBJ2-2	CATSDLPMGASSTGELFF
TRBD1	TRBV19	TRBJ1-1	CASSTRDRNTEAFF
NA	TRBV6-6	TRBJ2-2	CASSYSTSGELFF
TRBD2	TRBV28	TRBJ2-1	CATHIAGSVYNEQFF
NA	TRBV7-2	TRBJ2-3	CASSFISDTDTQYF
NA	TRBV5-8	TRBJ2-7	CASSSRQLISYEQYF
NA	TRBV12-3/TRBV12-4	TRBJ1-5	CASSLAENQPQHF
TRBD2	TRBV19	TRBJ2-5	CASSYGGLAGLQETQYF
TRBD1	TRBV20-1	TRBJ1-5	CSARIGTGGNQPQHF
NA	TRBV6-1	TRBJ2-7	CASSEREVYEQYF
TRBD1	TRBV27	TRBJ1-2	CASSADGTVYGYTF
NA	TRBV11-2	TRBJ1-1	CASSLGRGDVDTEAFF
NA	TRBV5-1	TRBJ2-7	CASSSSVNYEQYF
TRBD1	TRBV9	TRBJ2-2	CASSVVVGTGVPGELFF
TRBD1	TRBV6-1	TRBJ1-1	CATCPKGTVNTEAFF
TRBD2	TRBV10-2	TRBJ2-7	CASSEWLAGDYEQYF
TRBD1	TRBV30	TRBJ2-2	CAWSAPDRGIGELFF
NA	TRBV6-5	TRBJ2-5	CASSYSDWQETQYF
TRBD1	TRBV7-2	TRBJ1-1	CASRDQQGMGTEAFF
NA	TRBV15	TRBJ1-4	CATSSTLAAGNEKLFF
TRBD2	TRBV7-2	TRBJ2-5	CASTPGTSSETQYF
TRBD1	TRBV5-1	TRBJ1-1	CASSLVGQGVNTEAFF
NA	TRBV6-2/TRBV6-3	TRBJ1-5	CASSTLGKNQPQHF
TRBD1	TRBV6-8	TRBJ2-5	CASSYGQGANQETQYF
NA	TRBV7-3	TRBJ2-7	CASSSGGGANEQYF
NA	TRBV7-9	TRBJ2-7	CASSLQSYEQYF
TRBD1	TRBV6-2/TRBV6-3	TRBJ1-1	CASSYPGDRRDTEAFF
TRBD1	TRBV28	TRBJ2-2	CASSGPSPGTGNTGELFF
TRBD2	TRBV24-1	TRBJ2-7	CATGLAERERFEQYF
NA	TRBV2	TRBJ2-7	CASSGYEQYF
TRBD1	TRBV18	TRBJ1-3	CASSPAQGAGNTIYF